This is a list of T cell receptor beta chains from one sample in a study of T-cell memory formation after mild COVID-19. One entry per CDR3 protein, called by TCRdb with MiXCR from the 5' RACE reads. The sample holds about 470,000 distinct CDR3 sequences, 25% seen once. The sequenced sample was PBMCs or a T cell subset sorted from them (not recorded which). The receptors were sampled from an adult woman who had mild COVID-19 (a few samples of this study predate the infection). Cell type and time point are not known. The conserved cysteine and the conserved F or W are not part of the CDR3 here.

v_gene: TRBV5-6
CDR3aa: ASAGGFGYT

v_gene: TRBV6-5
CDR3aa: ASSYRIGGAGDEQF

v_gene: TRBV6-6
CDR3aa: ASSYPSLADTDTQY

v_gene: TRBV7-9
CDR3aa: ASSPWGQGWD

v_gene: TRBV30
CDR3aa: AWGITGSPLH

v_gene: TRBV5-1
CDR3aa: ASSLVPGRNQPQH

v_gene: TRBV24-1
CDR3aa: ATSDFGTRLGGNEQF

v_gene: TRBV9
CDR3aa: ASSVDGGGAGDTQY

v_gene: TRBV7-2
CDR3aa: ASILDPQRPYNEQF

v_gene: TRBV19
CDR3aa: ASSIVGTPNQPQH

v_gene: TRBV7-2
CDR3aa: ASSFQRSNTGELF

v_gene: TRBV7-8
CDR3aa: ASSFLHRGGDYGYT

v_gene: TRBV20-1
CDR3aa: SARAETSGGAPYNEQF

v_gene: TRBV9
CDR3aa: ASSVELAGELGEQF

v_gene: TRBV9
CDR3aa: ASSVATALQETQY

v_gene: TRBV7-6
CDR3aa: ASSQRRGIGTIY

v_gene: TRBV20-1
CDR3aa: SASAGTRGGEQY

v_gene: TRBV9
CDR3aa: ASSVAPEGNQPQH

v_gene: TRBV20-1
CDR3aa: SARLADHEQY

v_gene: TRBV29-1
CDR3aa: SVGNTPGYT

v_gene: TRBV29-1
CDR3aa: SVPETAPLFGGYT

v_gene: TRBV25-1
CDR3aa: ASRGVSGNTIY

v_gene: TRBV6-5
CDR3aa: ASSADSSSYEQY

v_gene: TRBV6-8
CDR3aa: ASSPNGPLSSYNEQF